The 15 T cell receptor beta chains in this list originate from one sample, sequenced in a study of shared clonotypes between healthy human individuals. The repertoire was sequenced with immunoSEQ multiplex PCR; TCRdb's copy has only in-frame clones and lacks some. The sample lists 1.4 million or so clones, about 98.5% occurring once. The sequencing input was naive CD4+ T cells sorted from blood. Subset in this sample: CD45RA+ positively selected. The receptors come from a man aged 30-40 years in good health.

The V call is TRBV2, the J call TRBJ2-5; D possibly uses TRBD1 or TRBD2 (5 bases each). This CDR3 has 13 residues. Germline CDR1 reads SNHLY; CDR2 reads FYNNEI. V lost 6 bases and J 4 bases, leaving 12 bases between the germline ends. The CDR3 reads CASSAGTGETQYF. As DNA, the CDR3 is TGTGCCAGCAGCGCAGGGACGGGAGAGACCCAGTACTTC.

V and J are TRBV7-6 and TRBJ2-2; D is possibly TRBD1 (5 bases). There are 13 residues in the CDR3. V was trimmed by 5 bases and J by 5 bases, leaving 9 bases between them. CDR1 and CDR2 from the germline V gene are SGHVS and FNYEAQ. CDR3 in DNA: TGTGCCAGCAGCCCGCAGGGAACCGGGGAGCTGTTTTTT. Translated, it gives CASSPQGTGELFF.

This rearrangement joins TRBV18 to TRBJ2-3, with TRBD1 matching over 10 bases. This CDR3 comprises 16 residues. Losses at the gene ends were 5 bases for V and 4 bases for J; bases not matched to a gene: 9. CDR1 is KGHSH, CDR2 LQKENI, per germline. CDR3: CASSRDRGSGADTQYF. The CDR3, as DNA: TGTGCCAGCTCAAGGGACAGGGGTTCCGGCGCAGATACGCAGTATTTT.

In its sample, this clone was seen once. The gene calls are TRBV5-4 and TRBJ2-1; the D gene is possibly TRBD1 (6 bases). CDR3 size: 15 residues. CDR1 is SGHNT, CDR2 YYREEE, per germline (reference sequence). Trimming cost V 4 bases and J 3 bases, with 14 bases left between them. The CDR3 coding sequence is TGTGCCAGCAGCATCCGGGACAACAGCTACAATGAGCAGTTCTTC. Translation: CASSIRDNSYNEQFF.

The chain links TRBV29-1 to TRBJ2-3, with TRBD2 identical over 8 bases. The CDR3 spans 14 residues. Looked up from germline, CDR1 is SQVTM and CDR2 is ANQGSEA. V dropped 6 bases and J dropped 0; count of bases not matched to a gene: 5. The CDR3: CSVVSGSSTDTQYF. In DNA, the CDR3 is TGCAGCGTAGTAAGCGGGAGTAGCACAGATACGCAGTATTTT.

J is TRBJ1-1 and V is TRBV9; D gene ambiguous. Germline CDR1 reads SGDLS; CDR2 reads YYNGEE. The CDR3 has 17 residues. The ends were cut back, 0 bases at V and 5 bases at J, with 20 bases in the middle. The CDR3 protein is CASSVAVTAAAQTEAFF. CDR3 DNA: TGTGCCAGCAGCGTAGCTGTGACCGCGGCTGCTCAGACTGAAGCTTTCTTT.

This clone appeared a single time. J is TRBJ1-5 and V is TRBV10-3; 9 bases match TRBD1. V shed 3 bases and J 6 bases; nucleotides not matched to a gene: 3. The CDR3 has 14 amino acids. Per germline, CDR1 ENHRY and CDR2 SYGVKD. The CDR3 sequence: CAISENRGRQPQHF. CDR3 DNA sequence: TGTGCCATCAGTGAAAACAGGGGGCGTCAGCCCCAGCATTTT.

The V and J genes are TRBV6-5 and TRBJ2-7, with D uncertain. The CDR3 is 14 amino acids. CDR1 and CDR2 from the germline V gene are MNHEY and SVGAGI. Deletions cut 7 bases from V and 0 bases from J, with 13 bases between. CDR3 residues: CASTLFQPSYEQYF. CDR3 DNA sequence: TGTGCCAGCACCTTGTTCCAGCCCTCCTACGAGCAGTACTTC.

The chain uses TRBV18 and TRBJ1-2; 10 bases are shared with TRBD1. The ends lost 4 bases at V and 6 bases at J; junction bases unmatched: 5. Per the germline V gene, CDR1 is KGHSH and CDR2 is LQKENI. The CDR3 has 14 amino acids. The CDR3 nucleotides read TGTGCCAGCTCACGGGACAGGGGATCCAATGGCTACACCTTC. Its protein product is CASSRDRGSNGYTF. Full variable domain (rest looked up from reference TRBV18 and TRBJ1-2): NAGVMQNPRHLVRRRGQEARLRCSPMKGHSHVYWYRQLPEEGLKFMVYLQKENIIDESGMPKERFSAEFPKEGPSILRIQQVVRGDSAAYFCASSRDRGSNGYTFGSGTRLTVV.

The chain has TRBV10-3 and TRBJ2-2; 9 bases line up with TRBD2. The CDR3 length is 14 residues. With 6 bases clipped from V and 3 bases from J, the junction kept 2 bases outside the gene matches. CDR1 and CDR2 from the germline V gene are ENHRY and SYGVKD. Here the CDR3 DNA reads TGTGCCATCAGGGGACTAGCCGACACCGGGGAGCTGTTTTTT. It translates to CAIRGLADTGELFF.

V usage is TRBV5-4 and J usage is TRBJ2-3; perhaps D is TRBD1 or TRBD2 (5 bases each). CDR1 is SGHNT, CDR2 YYREEE, per germline (reference sequence). The CDR3 is made up of 16 amino acids. Trimming pared 0 bases from V and 1 base from J, leaving 12 bases between. CDR3 sequence (DNA): TGTGCCAGCAGCTTGGGGTCCTTGGGGGGCACAGATACGCAGTATTTT. Amino acid sequence: CASSLGSLGGTDTQYF. Drawing the rest from reference TRBV5-4 and TRBJ2-3, the complete variable domain is ETGVTQSPTHLIKTRGQQVTLRCSSQSGHNTVSWYQQALGQGPQFIFQYYREEENGRGNFPPRFSGLQFPNYSSELNVNALELDDSALYLCASSLGSLGGTDTQYFGPGTRLTVL.

In the case of this clone: Other DNA sequences from this sample encode an identical CDR3 as well. The chain links TRBV28 to TRBJ2-3; the match to TRBD2 covers 8 bases. The CDR3 loop spans 15 amino acids. From germline, CDR1 is MDHEN and CDR2 SYDVKM. V dropped 6 bases and J dropped 0; count of bases not matched to a gene: 5. The CDR3: CASSSPSGSTDTQYF. For the CDR3, the DNA is TGTGCCAGCAGCTCCCCTAGCGGGAGCACAGATACGCAGTATTTT.

J is TRBJ2-7 and V is TRBV10-3; 10 nucleotides match TRBD2. This CDR3 is 14 amino acids long. V lost 4 bases and J lost 3; bases outside the gene matches: 3. Germline values: CDR1 ENHRY, CDR2 SYGVKD. CDR3 DNA: TGTGCCATCAGTGGATCTAGCGGGAGCTACGAGCAGTACTTC. As protein: CAISGSSGSYEQYF.

The chain carries TRBV4-3 and TRBJ2-2; D is unclear. CDR1 is LGHNA, CDR2 YSLEER, per germline. The CDR3 consists of 13 residues. The V end was cut by 4 bases, the J end by 6 bases, with 9 bases between. CDR3 sequence (DNA): TGCGCCAGCAGCCTGTTAGGGTCCGGGGAGCTGTTTTTT. Protein product: CASSLLGSGELFF.

The chain employs TRBV2 and TRBJ2-7; 8 bases are shared with TRBD1. V trimming: 3 bases; J trimming: 4 bases; junction bases outside the gene matches: 5. The CDR3 covers 14 residues. CDR1 SNHLY and CDR2 FYNNEI come from the germline V gene. CDR3 protein: CASSDRGPMYEQYF. The CDR3 DNA is TGTGCCAGCAGTGACAGGGGGCCGATGTACGAGCAGTACTTC.